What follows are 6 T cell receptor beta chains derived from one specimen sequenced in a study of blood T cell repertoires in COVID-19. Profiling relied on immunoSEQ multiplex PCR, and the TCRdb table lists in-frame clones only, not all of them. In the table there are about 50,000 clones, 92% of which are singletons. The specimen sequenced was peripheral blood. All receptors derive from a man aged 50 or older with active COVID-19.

CDR3: CASSQTGGVGTPLHF. The CDR3, as DNA: TGTGCCAGCAGCCAGACAGGGGGCGTTGGGACACCCCTCCACTTT. This sequence joins TRBV3-1 (or the pseudogene TRBV3-2) and TRBJ1-6; 10 bases map to TRBD1. The CDR3 is 15 amino acids. The germline V gene has CDR1 LGHDT and CDR2 YNNKEL (reference sequence). Germline trimming cut 3 bases from V and 11 bases from J; bases unmatched to any gene: 7.

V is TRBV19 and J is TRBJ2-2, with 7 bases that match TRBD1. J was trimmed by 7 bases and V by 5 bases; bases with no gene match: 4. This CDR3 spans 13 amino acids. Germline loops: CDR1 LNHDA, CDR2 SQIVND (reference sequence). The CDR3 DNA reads TGTGCCAGTAGTCGACAGGGCAGCGGGGAGCTGTTTTTT. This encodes CASSRQGSGELFF. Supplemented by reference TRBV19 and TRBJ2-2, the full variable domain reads DGGITQSPKYLFRKEGQNVTLSCEQNLNHDAMYWYRQDPGQGLRLIYYSQIVNDFQKGDIAEGYSVSREKKESFPLTVTSAQKNPTAFYLCASSRQGSGELFFGEGSRLTVL.

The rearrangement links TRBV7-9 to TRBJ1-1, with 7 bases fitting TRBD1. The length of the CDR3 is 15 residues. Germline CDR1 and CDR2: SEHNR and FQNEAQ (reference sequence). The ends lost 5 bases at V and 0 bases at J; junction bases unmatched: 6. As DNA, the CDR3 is TGTGCCAGCAGCACACGGGGACAGATGAACACTGAAGCTTTCTTT. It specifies CASSTRGQMNTEAFF.

CDR3 coding DNA: TGTGCCAGTAGTATAGTGGAGGGGGAAAAACTGTTTTTT. This encodes CASSIVEGEKLFF. The rearrangement uses TRBV19 and TRBJ1-4; D is perhaps TRBD1 (5 bases). This CDR3 is 13 amino acids long. Germline V CDR1 and CDR2: LNHDA, SQIVND (reference sequence). V lost 1 base and J lost 8, with 8 bases in between.

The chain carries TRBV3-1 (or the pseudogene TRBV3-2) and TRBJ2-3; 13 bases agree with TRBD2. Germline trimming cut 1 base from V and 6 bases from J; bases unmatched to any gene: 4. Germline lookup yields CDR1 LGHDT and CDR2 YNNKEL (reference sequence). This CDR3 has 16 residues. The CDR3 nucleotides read TGTGCCAGCAGCCAAGGGACTAGCGGGAGATTGGATACGCAGTATTTT. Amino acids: CASSQGTSGRLDTQYF.

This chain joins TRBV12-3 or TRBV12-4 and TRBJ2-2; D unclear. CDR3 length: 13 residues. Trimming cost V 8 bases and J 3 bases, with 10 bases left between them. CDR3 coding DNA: TGTGCCAGCGGCAGCGTCCACACCGGGGAGCTGTTTTTT. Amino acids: CASGSVHTGELFF.